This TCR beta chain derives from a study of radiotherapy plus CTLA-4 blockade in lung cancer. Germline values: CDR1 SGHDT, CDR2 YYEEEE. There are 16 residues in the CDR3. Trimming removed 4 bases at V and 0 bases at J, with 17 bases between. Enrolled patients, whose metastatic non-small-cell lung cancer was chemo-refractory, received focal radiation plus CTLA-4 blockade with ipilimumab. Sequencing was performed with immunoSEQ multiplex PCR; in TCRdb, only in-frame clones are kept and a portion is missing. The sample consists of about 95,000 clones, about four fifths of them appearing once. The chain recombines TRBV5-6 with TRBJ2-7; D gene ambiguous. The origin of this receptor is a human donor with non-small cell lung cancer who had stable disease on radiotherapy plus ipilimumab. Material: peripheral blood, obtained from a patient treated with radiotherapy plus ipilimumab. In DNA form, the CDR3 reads TGTGCCAGCAGCACCCCCGGGCAGATTAGCTCCTACGAGCAGTACTTC. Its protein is CASSTPGQISSYEQYF.